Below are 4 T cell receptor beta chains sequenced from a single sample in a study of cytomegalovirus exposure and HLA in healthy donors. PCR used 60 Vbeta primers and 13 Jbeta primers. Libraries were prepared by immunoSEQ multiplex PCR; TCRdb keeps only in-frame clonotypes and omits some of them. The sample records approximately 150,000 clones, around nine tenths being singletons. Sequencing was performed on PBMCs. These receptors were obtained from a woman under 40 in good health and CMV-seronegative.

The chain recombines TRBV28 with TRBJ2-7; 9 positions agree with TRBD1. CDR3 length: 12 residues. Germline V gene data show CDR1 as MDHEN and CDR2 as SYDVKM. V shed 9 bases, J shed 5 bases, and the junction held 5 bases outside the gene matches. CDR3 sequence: CASKTGGNEQYF. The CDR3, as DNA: TGTGCCAGTAAGACAGGGGGGAACGAGCAGTACTTC.

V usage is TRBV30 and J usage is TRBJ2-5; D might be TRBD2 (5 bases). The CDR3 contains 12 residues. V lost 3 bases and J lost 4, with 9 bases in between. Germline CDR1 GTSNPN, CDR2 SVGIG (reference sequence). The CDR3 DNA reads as TGTGCCTGGAGGTTCGGAGGAGAGACCCAGTACTTC. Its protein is CAWRFGGETQYF.

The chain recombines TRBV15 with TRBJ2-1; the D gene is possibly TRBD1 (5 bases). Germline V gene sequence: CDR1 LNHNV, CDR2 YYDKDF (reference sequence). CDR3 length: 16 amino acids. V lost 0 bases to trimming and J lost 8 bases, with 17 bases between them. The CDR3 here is CATSRDLGPMHHEQFF. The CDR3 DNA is TGTGCCACCAGCAGAGATCTGGGGCCAATGCATCATGAGCAGTTCTTC.

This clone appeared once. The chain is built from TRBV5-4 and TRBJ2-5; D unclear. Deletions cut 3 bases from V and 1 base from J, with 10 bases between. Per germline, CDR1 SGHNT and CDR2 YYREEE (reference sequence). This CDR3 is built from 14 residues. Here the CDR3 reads CASSSGSLQETQYF. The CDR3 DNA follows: TGTGCCAGCAGCTCAGGCTCGCTCCAAGAGACCCAGTACTTC.